The rows below give T cell receptor beta chains drawn from one sample of a study of T cell responses to AZD1222 COVID-19 vaccine. Here immunoSEQ multiplex PCR was the method, and the copy in TCRdb shows in-frame clones only, minus some. The sample contains about 170,000 clones, around nine tenths of which appear only once. Specimen: peripheral blood, collected 28 days after the second AZD1222 dose. These receptors originate from an adult who received the AZD1222 COVID-19 vaccine. Each CDR3 is given with its conserved first and last residue. The order of the fields is J gene, clone size, V gene, D gene, CDR3 DNA, CDR3 protein. The D gene is left open where the match is weak. Clone size is shown for a subset of rows, as once, few, many or a class of expanded clone.

TRBJ2-5 - TRBV5-1 - TGCGCCAGCAGCTCCTTGTTTGGGGAGACCCAGTACTTC CASSSLFGETQYF
TRBJ2-3 - TRBV29-1 TRBD2 TGCAGCGGGACCGGGACTAGCGTTCAACAGTATTTT CSGTGTSVQQYF
TRBJ1-6 - TRBV27 - TGTGCCAGCAGTGCATGGGACTCCTATAATTCACCCCTCCACTTT CASSAWDSYNSPLHF
TRBJ2-3 once TRBV5-1 TRBD2 TGCGCCAGCAGCCCCTCGGCGGGGGGGCTCACAGATACGCAGTATTTT CASSPSAGGLTDTQYF
TRBJ1-3 once TRBV6-2/TRBV6-3 - TGTGCCAGCAGTGTCTCGGGTGGTGGAAACACCATATATTTT CASSVSGGGNTIYF
TRBJ2-1 - TRBV11-2 - TGTGCCAGCAGCCCCGCGGGGAATGAGCAGTTCTTC CASSPAGNEQFF
TRBJ2-4 - TRBV28 - TGTGCCAGCAGTAGCTGGGGGGGCCCCAAAAACATTCAGTACTTC CASSSWGGPKNIQYF
TRBJ2-7 - TRBV6-6 - TGTGCCAGCAGTTACTCATTGGCATCCTACGAGCAGTACTTC CASSYSLASYEQYF
TRBJ2-7 - TRBV4-1 - TGCGCCAGCAGCCAAGATGGCAGGGGCTACGAGCAGTACTTC CASSQDGRGYEQYF
TRBJ1-1 - TRBV27 - TGTGCCAGCAGTCCTCCTCTTGGGAGCACTGAAGCTTTCTTT CASSPPLGSTEAFF
TRBJ1-1 - TRBV5-4 - TGTGCCAGCAGCTTGGACAGGTTTGAAGCTTTCTTT CASSLDRFEAFF
TRBJ1-2 - TRBV5-4 TRBD1 TGTGCCAGCAGCTCGGGACAGCTCTATGGCTACACCTTC CASSSGQLYGYTF
TRBJ2-2 - TRBV6-5 - TGTGCCAGCAGCGCCATCAGGGGAGAAACCGGGGAGCTGTTTTTT CASSAIRGETGELFF
TRBJ2-1 - TRBV6-2/TRBV6-3 - TGTGCCAGCAGTTATTTCGCGGGGGCATACAATGAGCAGTTCTTC CASSYFAGAYNEQFF
TRBJ1-2 - TRBV2 TRBD1 TGTGCCAGCAGTGAACTACCCCTTTGGGACAGGGATGGCTACACCTTC CASSELPLWDRDGYTF
TRBJ2-3 - TRBV7-9 - TGTGCCAGCAGCCCGACCGACGGCACAGATACGCAGTATTTT CASSPTDGTDTQYF
TRBJ1-1 - TRBV27 - TGTGCCAGCCAGAGGGACAAGGAAGCTTTCTTT CASQRDKEAFF
TRBJ1-1 - TRBV6-4 TRBD1 TGTGCCAGCAAATCTGACAGGGGCTCGAACACTGAAGCTTTCTTT CASKSDRGSNTEAFF
TRBJ1-4 - TRBV29-1 - TGCAGCGTTGCCCCATTGCCCTCGGGACCGGGGGCTGAAAAACTGTTTTTT CSVAPLPSGPGAEKLFF
TRBJ2-1 - TRBV29-1 - TGCAGCGCTCTTCCCGGGGCGGGGTTGCAGTTCTTC CSALPGAGLQFF
TRBJ1-1 few TRBV29-1 TRBD1 TGCAGCGTTGAGTCCCAGGGACAGGGTTCTTTTATGAACACTGAAGCTTTCTTT CSVESQGQGSFMNTEAFF
TRBJ2-1 once TRBV12-3/TRBV12-4 - TGTGCCAGCAGTTTGGTAGCCGGGACTGTGGAGTTCTTC CASSLVAGTVEFF
TRBJ2-1 - TRBV2 TRBD2 TGTGCCAGCCGGCTAGCGGGGGGCCCTAGCTCCTACAATGAGCAGTTCTTC CASRLAGGPSSYNEQFF
TRBJ1-6 - TRBV6-4 TRBD1 TGTGCCAGCAGCACAGGGGGCTTCAATTCACCCCTCCACTTT CASSTGGFNSPLHF
TRBJ2-7 - TRBV3-1/TRBV3-2 - TGTGCCAGCAGCCAAGACGGGGACTACGAGCAGTACTTC CASSQDGDYEQYF
TRBJ2-7 - TRBV10-3 - TGTGCCATCAGTGAGGCCGGCGGGTCCTACGAGCAGTACTTC CAISEAGGSYEQYF
TRBJ1-5 once TRBV1 - TGCACCAGCAGCCAAGTAAACAGGGGCCAGGTGGCCCAGCATTTT CTSSQVNRGQVAQHF
TRBJ2-7 - TRBV21-1 - TGTGCCAGCAGAGGCAAGAACTACGAGCAGTACTTC CASRGKNYEQYF
TRBJ2-3 few TRBV6-4 TRBD2 TGTGCCAGCAGTTCGCGCGGGGGGGCCACAGATACGCAGTATTTT CASSSRGGATDTQYF
TRBJ2-3 - TRBV10-3 - TGTGCCATCAGTGATGGGGCGGACACAGATACGCAGTATTTT CAISDGADTDTQYF
TRBJ1-1 - TRBV5-6 - TGTGCCAGCAGCAGACGGAAGACTGAAGCTTTCTTT CASSRRKTEAFF
TRBJ2-1 once TRBV15 - TGTGCCACCAGCAGAGATCCCGTTTATGAGCAGTTCTTC CATSRDPVYEQFF
TRBJ1-1 - TRBV4-3 - TGCGCCAGCAGCCAAACCTTGCCCACAGGGTTTGCGGATCTCTTT CASSQTLPTGFADLF
TRBJ2-3 - TRBV7-6 - TGTGCCAGCAGCTTAGGAACACCATCGCCCACAGATACGCAGTATTTT CASSLGTPSPTDTQYF
TRBJ2-7 - TRBV9 TRBD1 TGTGCCAGCAGCGTAGGGGACAGGGCCCACGAGCAGTACTTC CASSVGDRAHEQYF
TRBJ1-5 - TRBV19 - TGTGCCAGTAGTATATCCGGCAGGTGGCCTGGGGATCAGCCCCAGCATTTT CASSISGRWPGDQPQHF
TRBJ2-1 - TRBV7-9 TRBD2 TGTGCCAGCAGACCACTAGCGGGGGGCCGCCACGAGCAGTTCTTC CASRPLAGGRHEQFF
TRBJ1-1 once TRBV3-1/TRBV3-2 - TGTGCCAGCAGCCCCCGACCGGACACTGAAGCTTTCTTT CASSPRPDTEAFF
TRBJ1-2 - TRBV5-6 TRBD1 TGTGCCAGCAGCTTACCCTGGGACAGGGACAACTATGGCTACACCTTC CASSLPWDRDNYGYTF
TRBJ2-2 - TRBV29-1 - TGCAGCGTAGCTCAGGGTACCCACACCGGGGAGCTGTTTTTT CSVAQGTHTGELFF
TRBJ1-1 - TRBV7-9 - TGTGCCAGCAGCTTAAATAACCAGAGAACTGAAGCTTTCTTT CASSLNNQRTEAFF
TRBJ1-5 - TRBV27 - TGTGCCAGCAGTTTGCGGGGGGCTAATCAGCCCCAGCATTTT CASSLRGANQPQHF
TRBJ1-5 - TRBV5-8 - TGTGCCAGCAGCTTGCTTTCGGTAATTGGGCAGCCCCAGCATTTT CASSLLSVIGQPQHF
TRBJ1-4 - TRBV6-5 TRBD1 TGTGCCAGCAGTTACAGGGGGCCTTCGGAAAAACTGTTTTTT CASSYRGPSEKLFF
TRBJ2-3 - TRBV12-1 - TGTGCCAGCAGTGCAGCGGGGGGACAAGATACGCAGTATTTT CASSAAGGQDTQYF
TRBJ1-2 - TRBV2 - TGTGCCAGCAGGGTTCCAGGGGAATATGGCTACACCTTC CASRVPGEYGYTF
TRBJ1-1 - TRBV5-4 - TGTGCCAGCAGCTTGTTTAGGGACACTGAAGCTTTCTTT CASSLFRDTEAFF
TRBJ1-4 - TRBV10-3 - TGTGCCATCTTCTCCGGGAAAACTAATGAAAAACTGTTTTTT CAIFSGKTNEKLFF
TRBJ2-7 - TRBV5-1 - TGCGCCAGCAGCTTAAACGAAGAGCAGTACTTC CASSLNEEQYF
TRBJ2-2 - TRBV5-1 - TGCGCCAGCAGCTTGGCCGGGGGCCTGGATTTCACCGGGGAGCTGTTTTTT CASSLAGGLDFTGELFF
TRBJ2-7 - TRBV6-1 - TGTGCCAGCAGTGAAACAGTGTACGAGCAGTACTTC CASSETVYEQYF
TRBJ1-1 - TRBV5-1 - TGCGCCAGCAGCTTAGGGCAGGGCGGGGGAGGCACTGAAGCTTTCTTT CASSLGQGGGGTEAFF
TRBJ1-1 - TRBV19 - TGTGCCAGTAGTCAGGGCGGGCCGAACACTGAAGCTTTCTTT CASSQGGPNTEAFF
TRBJ1-1 - TRBV10-3 TRBD1 TGTGCCACCACAGGGGGAAGCCACACTGAAGCTTTCTTT CATTGGSHTEAFF
TRBJ2-1 - TRBV20-1 - TGCAGTGCTAGTGTGGGTACCACCTACAATGAGCAGTTCTTC CSASVGTTYNEQFF
TRBJ1-6 - TRBV5-1 TRBD1 TGCGCCAGCAGGAAGCAAACGACAGGGTCGTACTCACCCCTCCACTTT CASRKQTTGSYSPLHF
TRBJ2-1 - TRBV29-1 TRBD2 TGCAGCGTTGAAGGGGTACTAGCGGGGGGGTTGAGACACAATGAGCAGTTCTTC CSVEGVLAGGLRHNEQFF
TRBJ1-5 - TRBV19 - TGTGCCGGCGGCAATCAGCCCCAGCATTTT CAGGNQPQHF